One and the same sample provided the 9 T cell receptor beta chains below, sequenced in a study of blood T cells in healthy people across ages. Primers used in a second PCR of about 6 to 11 cycles were a sample-barcoded 5' primer and a J-beta primer mix. TCRdb re-called the 5' RACE reads through MiXCR, storing one row per CDR3 protein. The repertoire holds about 1.6 million distinct CDR3 sequences, with around 36% as singletons. The specimen sequenced was blood. These receptors all stem from a woman aged 25 to 39 in good health.

V is TRBV28 and J is TRBJ2-1; possible D gene TRBD2, 5 bases. V was trimmed by 7 bases and J by 0 bases, leaving 16 bases between them. There are 16 residues in the CDR3. Germline V lookup: CDR1 MDHEN, CDR2 SYDVKM. For the CDR3, the DNA is TGTGCCAGCAAGGCTCCGGGGTCGAGCTCCTACAATGAGCAGTTCTTC. This codes for CASKAPGSSSYNEQFF.

The V and J genes are TRBV10-3 and TRBJ2-3; D is possibly TRBD2 (5 bases). Germline CDR1 is ENHRY and CDR2 is SYGVKD. Trimming removed 6 bases at V and 1 base at J, with 11 bases between. This CDR3 has 14 amino acids. The CDR3 spells CAIRSGVGTDTQYF. In DNA form, the CDR3 reads TGTGCCATCAGGAGCGGTGTTGGCACAGATACGCAGTATTTT.

This clonotype was counted a few times. The CDR3, as DNA: TGTGCCAGCAGCAAGGGACTAGCGGGATACGTGTCGACCTACGAGCAGTACTTC. This gives the protein CASSKGLAGYVSTYEQYF. V and J are TRBV6-2 or TRBV6-3 and TRBJ2-7, with 13 bases fitting TRBD2. Per the germline V gene, CDR1 is MNHEY and CDR2 is SVGEGT. This CDR3 contains 18 residues. V dropped 6 bases and J dropped 2; count of bases not matched to a gene: 13.

The genes are TRBV5-6 and TRBJ2-5, with TRBD2 identical over 9 bases. The assigned J gene may be wrong: the sequence end matches TRBJ2-7 better. Germline V gene data show CDR1 as SGHDT and CDR2 as YYEEEE. The CDR3 contains 14 residues. As DNA, the CDR3 is TGTGCCAGCAGCTTTCAGCGGGAGGTATACGAGCAGTACTTC. The encoded protein is CASSFQREVYEQYF.

This clonotype has just a few counts. V is TRBV7-8 and J is TRBJ2-7; either TRBD1 or TRBD2 may fit D (5 bases each). V was pared by 4 bases and J by 7 bases, with 17 bases between. Germline V lookup: CDR1 SGHVS, CDR2 FQNEAQ. The CDR3 is made up of 14 amino acids. The CDR3 DNA is TGTGCCAGCAGCTCCACACCGGGGCCTGGGGAGCAGTACTTC. It is translated as CASSSTPGPGEQYF.

The CDR3 coding sequence is TGTGCCAGCAGTGAACCGGGTGGAGGCTCTGAAGGCTACACCTTC. Protein sequence: CASSEPGGGSEGYTF. The V and J genes are TRBV2 and TRBJ1-2; D remains unclear. Germline V lookup: CDR1 SNHLY, CDR2 FYNNEI. With 2 bases removed from V and 8 bases from J, the gap between germline ends came to 18 bases. The length of the CDR3 is 15 residues.

This sequence joins TRBV11-2 and TRBJ2-7; D tentatively fits TRBD1 or TRBD2 (5 bases each). The germline V gene has CDR1 SGHAT and CDR2 FQNNGV. Trimming took off 0 bases at V and 0 bases at J, with 12 bases between the two ends. The CDR3 is made up of 16 amino acids. The CDR3, as DNA: TGTGCCAGCAGCTTAGAGTGGGGACGGAACTCCTACGAGCAGTACTTC. Its protein product is CASSLEWGRNSYEQYF.

This clonotype showed up just a few times. CDR3 amino acids: CASSPTYARQIYEQYF. As DNA, the CDR3 is TGCGCCAGCAGCCCTACCTACGCCCGACAGATCTACGAGCAGTACTTC. This chain connects TRBV5-1 to TRBJ2-7, with a tentative D call TRBD1 (5 bases). Germline CDR1 is SGHRS and CDR2 is YFSETQ. The CDR3 runs to 16 residues. Trimming cost V 4 bases and J 3 bases, with 20 bases left between them.

This chain connects TRBV4-1 to TRBJ2-7; no reliable D call. CDR1 is MGHRA and CDR2 is YSYEKL in the germline V gene. V was cut by 4 bases and J by 0 bases, with 13 bases left in between. The CDR3 is made up of 15 amino acids. The DNA of the CDR3 is TGCGCCAGCAGCCTCTCCGTCGGTTTCTCCTACGAGCAGTACTTC. This sequence encodes CASSLSVGFSYEQYF.